The next 25 T cell receptor beta chains were all read from a single sample in a study of OX40 agonist ivuxolimab in advanced cancers. Here immunoSEQ multiplex PCR was the method, and the copy in TCRdb shows in-frame clones only, minus some. Among about 46,000 clones listed, around 92% were seen once. The sample consisted of CD4+ or CD8+ T cells sorted from blood, taken in a trial of the OX40 agonist ivuxolimab. These receptors were collected from an adult with an advanced solid tumor such as melanoma, head and neck, liver or kidney cancer.

This sequence joins TRBV7-9 and TRBJ2-1; the D gene is possibly TRBD1 (6 bases). CDR3 size: 12 residues. V dropped 7 bases and J dropped 12 bases, with 16 bases sitting between them. Germline CDR1 reads SEHNR; CDR2 reads FQNEAQ (reference sequence). The CDR3 loop reads CASTPEIRGQFF. CDR3 nucleotide sequence: TGTGCCAGCACCCCCGAGATCAGGGGGCAGTTCTTC.

The chain joins TRBV27 to TRBJ2-1; perhaps TRBD2 as D (5 bases). Trimming stripped 5 bases from V and 1 base from J, with 6 bases between. CDR3 length: 13 residues. The V gene's germline CDR1 is MNHEY and CDR2 SMNVEV (reference sequence). The DNA of the CDR3 is TGTGCCAGCAGTCTAGCATCCTACAATGAGCAGTTCTTC. Translating gives CASSLASYNEQFF.

CDR3 region: CASSQGQGAGEQYF. The CDR3 DNA reads TGTGCCAGCAGCCAAGGACAGGGGGCAGGCGAGCAGTACTTC. This chain uses TRBV7-9 with TRBJ2-7; 11 bases are a match to TRBD1. Germline V gene lookup returns CDR1 SEHNR and CDR2 FQNEAQ (reference sequence). V trimming: 5 bases; J trimming: 6 bases; junction bases outside the gene matches: 6. The CDR3 loop spans 14 amino acids.

The V and J genes are TRBV11-2 and TRBJ2-1; 7 bases map to TRBD1. J was trimmed by 4 bases and V by 5 bases; bases with no gene match: 17. CDR3 length: 18 amino acids. The germline V gene has CDR1 SGHAT and CDR2 FQNNGV. Here the CDR3 reads CASSPGGGWTPVYNEQFF. CDR3 bases: TGTGCCAGCAGCCCAGGGGGTGGGTGGACCCCAGTGTACAATGAGCAGTTCTTC.

This rearrangement joins TRBV5-4 to TRBJ2-7; perhaps TRBD1 as D (6 bases). Germline V gene sequence: CDR1 SGHNT, CDR2 YYREEE (reference sequence). The CDR3 sequence is 15 residues long. Trimming shortened V by 4 bases and J by 4 bases, and 18 bases separated the two germline ends. This CDR3 is CASSETGAPIYEQYF. The CDR3 DNA sequence: TGTGCCAGCAGCGAGACAGGCGCCCCCATTTACGAGCAGTACTTC. Using reference TRBV5-4 and TRBJ2-7 for the parts outside the CDR3, the full variable domain is ETGVTQSPTHLIKTRGQQVTLRCSSQSGHNTVSWYQQALGQGPQFIFQYYREEENGRGNFPPRFSGLQFPNYSSELNVNALELDDSALYLCASSETGAPIYEQYFGPGTRLTVT.

This chain links TRBV7-9 with TRBJ1-1, with D possibly matching TRBD1 (6 bases). The germline gives CDR1 SEHNR, CDR2 FQNEAQ (reference sequence). Trimming cost V 1 base and J 4 bases, with 16 bases left between them. The CDR3 covers 16 residues. CDR3 protein: CASSLDQARRGTEAFF. The CDR3 coding sequence is TGTGCCAGCAGCTTAGATCAGGCTCGCAGGGGCACTGAAGCTTTCTTT.

The J gene is TRBJ2-7, the V gene TRBV11-3, with 8 bases that match TRBD1. After removal of 4 bases from V and 4 bases from J, the junction contained 6 bases not matched to a gene. This CDR3 is built from 14 residues. Germline CDR1 is SGHNT and CDR2 is YENEEA. Here the CDR3 DNA reads TGTGCCAGCAGCTCCGGACAGGGAAGGTACGAGCAGTACTTC. Its protein product is CASSSGQGRYEQYF.

This chain joins TRBV15 and TRBJ2-7, with a tentative D call TRBD1 (5 bases). Germline V gene data show CDR1 as LNHNV and CDR2 as YYDKDF (reference sequence). Trimming removed 5 bases at V and 2 bases at J, with 25 bases between. The CDR3 is 18 amino acids. The CDR3 protein is CATSRISEIWGTAYEQYF. The DNA of the CDR3 is TGTGCCACCAGCCGGATCTCAGAAATTTGGGGCACCGCCTACGAGCAGTACTTC.

The chain combines TRBV6-5 with TRBJ2-1, with TRBD2 matching 9 bases. The CDR3 loop spans 15 amino acids. Germline loops: CDR1 MNHEY, CDR2 SVGAGI. The V and J ends lost 9 bases and 3 bases, in that order; junction bases with no gene match: 9. The CDR3 loop reads CASRPSGGIYNEQFF. The CDR3 coding sequence is TGTGCCAGTCGACCCAGCGGGGGGATCTACAATGAGCAGTTCTTC.

This chain links TRBV11-2 with TRBJ2-7; D is unresolved. CDR1 is SGHAT and CDR2 is FQNNGV in the germline V gene. CDR3 length equals 13 residues. V gave up 0 bases and J gave up 1 base, with 4 bases separating them. CDR3 protein: CASSLDRSYEQYF. Here the CDR3 DNA reads TGTGCCAGCAGCTTAGACAGATCCTACGAGCAGTACTTC.

This chain joins TRBV6-5 and TRBJ1-1; D is undetermined. Germline V gene lookup returns CDR1 MNHEY and CDR2 SVGAGI. Between the trimmed V and J ends, which lost 6 bases and 2 bases, there was a span of 4 bases. The CDR3 length is 11 residues. For the CDR3, the DNA is TGTGCCAGCAGGCCCAACACTGAAGCTTTCTTT. Its protein is CASRPNTEAFF.

The chain is built from TRBV7-9 and TRBJ1-1; tentative D call: TRBD1 (5 bases). Germline V CDR1 and CDR2: SEHNR, FQNEAQ (reference sequence). The CDR3 totals 12 residues. Trimming stripped 1 base from V and 6 bases from J, with 6 bases between. DNA of the CDR3: TGTGCCAGCAGCTTAGGAGGGGCTGAAGCTTTCTTT. Translation gives CASSLGGAEAFF.

The V gene is TRBV14, the J gene TRBJ2-2; the match to TRBD1 covers 7 bases. This CDR3 contains 16 residues. CDR1 and CDR2 from the germline V gene are SGHDN and FVKESK. V lost 3 bases, J lost 3 bases, and 7 bases stayed unmatched. The chain's CDR3 is CASSHPRTGYTGELFF. DNA for the CDR3: TGTGCCAGCAGCCACCCTCGGACAGGCTACACCGGGGAGCTGTTTTTT.

The genes are TRBV14 and TRBJ1-1; possible D gene TRBD1, 5 bases. Trimming removed 6 bases at V and 2 bases at J, with 19 bases between. Germline V CDR1 and CDR2: SGHDN, FVKESK. CDR3 length: 16 amino acids. The CDR3: CASSSRIPGPNTEAFF. The DNA for the CDR3 is TGTGCCAGCAGTTCTAGGATTCCGGGGCCAAACACTGAAGCTTTCTTT.

The V gene is TRBV2, the J gene TRBJ2-1; D uncertain. The germline CDR1 and CDR2 sequences are SNHLY and FYNNEI. Trimming cost V 8 bases and J 6 bases, with 8 bases left between them. The CDR3 is 11 amino acids. The CDR3 region has the DNA TGTGCCAGCCGGGCGGTCAATGAGCAGTTCTTC. Its translation: CASRAVNEQFF.

The CDR3 region has the DNA TGTGCCAGCAGCTTGGGACTAGCGGGAGAGCAGTACTTC. It codes for CASSLGLAGEQYF. This chain uses TRBV11-2 with TRBJ2-7, with 13 bases that match TRBD2. Germline CDR1 is SGHAT and CDR2 is FQNNGV. J was trimmed by 7 bases and V by 3 bases; bases with no gene match: 0. This CDR3 is built from 13 residues.

The chain carries TRBV19 and TRBJ1-2; D gene ambiguous. The germline CDR1 and CDR2 sequences are LNHDA and SQIVND (reference sequence). The V gene lost 1 base and the J gene lost 6 bases, with 6 bases spanning the gap. CDR3 size: 12 residues. The CDR3 sequence: CASSIVKDGYTF. In DNA form, the CDR3 reads TGTGCCAGTAGTATAGTGAAAGATGGCTACACCTTC.

In its sample, this clone ranks as medium-sized. The junction does not match germline at one end; this may be a read error. The rearrangement links TRBV11-3 to TRBJ1-2; D is unresolved. Germline V gene lookup returns CDR1 SGHNT and CDR2 YENEEA. There are 16 residues in the CDR3. CDR3 nucleotide sequence: TGTGCCAGCAGGCATTCCCCACCGACGAGTAACGATGGCTACACCTTC. Protein sequence: CASRHSPPTSNDGYTF. Using reference TRBV11-3 and TRBJ1-2 for the parts outside the CDR3, the full variable domain is EAGVVQSPRYKIIEKKQPVAFWCNPISGHNTLYWYLQNLGQGPELLIRYENEEAVDDSQLPKDRFSAERLKGVDSTLKIQPAELGDSAVYLCASRHSPPTSNDGYTFGSGTRLTVV.

This clone has only one observation. The chain is built from TRBV29-1 and TRBJ1-1; no clear D gene. This CDR3 spans 11 amino acids. Germline CDR1 SQVTM, CDR2 ANQGSEA. Trimming took off 4 bases at V and 1 base at J, with 4 bases between the two ends. CDR3 coding DNA: TGCAGCGTTGCAGCGAACACTGAAGCTTTCTTT. It codes for CSVAANTEAFF.

The table lists this clone with a count of one. The CDR3 region has the DNA TGTGCCAGCAGCGTAGATCGGGAGACGGGCACAGATACGCAGTATTTT. Translating it yields CASSVDRETGTDTQYF. The chain links TRBV9 to TRBJ2-3; tentative D call: TRBD2 (6 bases). The CDR3 sequence is 16 residues long. Germline lookup yields CDR1 SGDLS and CDR2 YYNGEE. V lost 0 bases, J lost 1 base, and 12 bases lay in between.

This clone has just one count. The chain combines TRBV19 with TRBJ2-7; 7 nucleotides agree with TRBD1. CDR3 size: 15 residues. The trim removed 4 bases at V and 4 bases at J, leaving 10 bases unmatched. Germline lookup yields CDR1 LNHDA and CDR2 SQIVND (reference sequence). CDR3: CASSTSGTVMYEQYF. The CDR3 region has the DNA TGTGCCAGTAGTACCTCCGGGACAGTGATGTACGAGCAGTACTTC.

The chain carries TRBV30 and TRBJ2-3; tentative D call: TRBD1 (5 bases). The germline V gene encodes CDR1 GTSNPN and CDR2 SVGIG (reference sequence). Trimming removed 5 bases at V and 1 base at J, with 10 bases between. The CDR3 extends over 13 amino acids. The CDR3 loop reads CAWQGLGTDTQYF. CDR3 bases: TGTGCCTGGCAGGGTTTAGGCACAGATACGCAGTATTTT.

The rearrangement uses TRBV5-1 and TRBJ1-4; D gene uncertain. The CDR3 length is 17 residues. The V and J ends lost 4 bases and 0 bases respectively, with 16 bases between them. CDR1 and CDR2 from the germline V gene are SGHRS and YFSETQ. CDR3 loop: CASSPGPDFATNEKLFF. Here the CDR3 DNA reads TGCGCCAGCAGCCCAGGACCCGATTTTGCAACTAATGAAAAACTGTTTTTT.

This chain connects TRBV14 to TRBJ2-5, with 13 positions matching TRBD2. The germline CDR1 and CDR2 sequences are SGHDN and FVKESK. This CDR3 region has 17 residues. The ends lost 0 bases at V and 2 bases at J; junction bases unmatched: 3. The CDR3 nucleotides are TGTGCCAGCAGCCAAGAAGGACTAGCGGGAGTACAAGAGACCCAGTACTTC. Protein: CASSQEGLAGVQETQYF.

The V and J genes are TRBV9 and TRBJ2-1, with no clear D. V was trimmed by 3 bases and J by 0 bases, leaving 13 bases between them. Per the germline V gene, CDR1 is SGDLS and CDR2 is YYNGEE. CDR3 size: 16 residues. CDR3 amino acids: CASSAYLARSYNEQFF. The CDR3 coding sequence is TGTGCCAGCAGCGCCTACTTAGCCCGCTCCTACAATGAGCAGTTCTTC.